This is a list of T cell receptor beta chains from one sample in a study of blood T cell repertoires in COVID-19. The method was immunoSEQ multiplex PCR; TCRdb's version includes in-frame clones alone and lacks a portion of them. The table shows roughly 430,000 clones, with 70% to 90% occurring only once. The sequencing input was PBMCs or T cells enriched from blood (not recorded which). The receptors originated from a young woman who had been exposed to COVID-19. Both conserved end residues are part of each CDR3. Each record gives: clone size, J gene, V gene, D gene, CDR3 protein, CDR3 DNA. The D gene is left open where the match is weak. Size tells how often a clone was seen (once, few, many) or the class of an expanded clone, and some rows leave it out.

clone size: -
J gene: TRBJ2-1
V gene: TRBV4-2
D gene: TRBD2
CDR3 protein: CASSLHGGAEYNEQFF
CDR3 DNA: TGTGCCAGCAGCCTCCACGGGGGGGCTGAATACAATGAGCAGTTCTTC

clone size: -
J gene: TRBJ1-6
V gene: TRBV7-8
D gene: -
CDR3 protein: CASSLIRGGNSPLHF
CDR3 DNA: TGTGCCAGCAGCTTAATAAGGGGGGGAAATTCACCCCTCCACTTT

clone size: -
J gene: TRBJ1-2
V gene: TRBV3-1/TRBV3-2
D gene: -
CDR3 protein: CASSQAQANYGYTF
CDR3 DNA: TGTGCCAGCAGCCAAGCTCAGGCCAACTATGGCTACACCTTC

clone size: -
J gene: TRBJ1-5
V gene: TRBV30
D gene: TRBD1
CDR3 protein: CAWSPGTGNQPQHF
CDR3 DNA: TGTGCCTGGAGTCCCGGGACAGGGAATCAGCCCCAGCATTTT

clone size: few
J gene: TRBJ1-5
V gene: TRBV24-1
D gene: -
CDR3 protein: CATSPYMSQHF
CDR3 DNA: TGTGCCACCAGTCCCTATATGTCCCAGCATTTT

clone size: -
J gene: TRBJ1-2
V gene: TRBV3-1/TRBV3-2
D gene: TRBD1
CDR3 protein: CASSQNRGHHYGYTF
CDR3 DNA: TGTGCCAGCAGCCAAAACAGGGGGCATCACTATGGCTACACCTTC

clone size: -
J gene: TRBJ1-5
V gene: TRBV25-1
D gene: TRBD1
CDR3 protein: CASSGQANQPQHF
CDR3 DNA: TGTGCCAGCAGCGGACAGGCCAATCAGCCCCAGCATTTT

clone size: -
J gene: TRBJ2-5
V gene: TRBV13
D gene: -
CDR3 protein: CASSTGRETQYF
CDR3 DNA: TGTGCCAGCAGCACAGGGCGGGAGACCCAGTACTTC

clone size: -
J gene: TRBJ2-2
V gene: TRBV5-4
D gene: -
CDR3 protein: CASSLGGVGTGELFF
CDR3 DNA: TGTGCCAGCAGCTTGGGGGGCGTTGGTACCGGGGAGCTGTTTTTT

clone size: -
J gene: TRBJ2-5
V gene: TRBV7-2
D gene: -
CDR3 protein: CASSLGRGVAKETQYF
CDR3 DNA: TGTGCCAGCAGCTTAGGCAGGGGCGTTGCTAAAGAGACCCAGTACTTC

clone size: -
J gene: TRBJ1-1
V gene: TRBV15
D gene: -
CDR3 protein: CATSRGRVVTEAFF
CDR3 DNA: TGTGCCACCAGCAGAGGGAGGGTTGTCACTGAAGCTTTCTTT

clone size: -
J gene: TRBJ2-3
V gene: TRBV24-1
D gene: -
CDR3 protein: CATSDKTGLLRRTTDTQYF
CDR3 DNA: TGTGCCACCAGTGATAAGACGGGACTCCTGCGCAGGACGACAGATACGCAGTATTTT

clone size: -
J gene: TRBJ2-3
V gene: TRBV2
D gene: TRBD2
CDR3 protein: CASSPRTSGGTDTQYF
CDR3 DNA: TGTGCCAGCAGTCCGCGGACTAGCGGGGGCACAGATACGCAGTATTTT

clone size: once
J gene: TRBJ2-3
V gene: TRBV28
D gene: -
CDR3 protein: CASSTNRASADTQYF
CDR3 DNA: TGTGCCAGCAGTACAAACAGGGCCAGCGCAGATACGCAGTATTTT

clone size: -
J gene: TRBJ1-1
V gene: TRBV5-1
D gene: -
CDR3 protein: CASSLGEVSNTEAFF
CDR3 DNA: TGCGCCAGCAGCTTGGGGGAGGTTTCGAACACTGAAGCTTTCTTT

clone size: -
J gene: TRBJ1-1
V gene: TRBV27
D gene: TRBD1
CDR3 protein: CASSSRTGRGRTEAFF
CDR3 DNA: TGTGCCAGCAGTTCGCGGACAGGGAGGGGAAGAACTGAAGCTTTCTTT

clone size: -
J gene: TRBJ2-1
V gene: TRBV27
D gene: TRBD1
CDR3 protein: CASSFQGAIYEQFF
CDR3 DNA: TGTGCCAGCAGTTTTCAGGGGGCAATATATGAGCAGTTCTTC

clone size: -
J gene: TRBJ2-7
V gene: TRBV24-1
D gene: TRBD2
CDR3 protein: CATSDQTSGRASEQYF
CDR3 DNA: TGTGCCACCAGTGATCAGACTAGCGGGAGGGCCAGCGAGCAGTACTTC

clone size: -
J gene: TRBJ2-2
V gene: TRBV12-5
D gene: TRBD2
CDR3 protein: CASGLMREPPNTGELFF
CDR3 DNA: TGTGCTAGTGGTTTGATGCGGGAGCCCCCGAACACCGGGGAGCTGTTTTTT

clone size: few
J gene: TRBJ1-3
V gene: TRBV18
D gene: TRBD1
CDR3 protein: CASSPTDRGRDTIYF
CDR3 DNA: TGTGCCAGCTCACCGACTGACAGGGGGCGGGACACCATATATTTT

clone size: -
J gene: TRBJ2-1
V gene: TRBV29-1
D gene: -
CDR3 protein: CSVYRVRDFGQFF
CDR3 DNA: TGCAGCGTTTACAGGGTCAGAGATTTCGGGCAGTTCTTC

clone size: -
J gene: TRBJ2-3
V gene: TRBV11-1
D gene: TRBD2
CDR3 protein: CASSLAPGGGTTDTQYF
CDR3 DNA: TGTGCCAGCAGCTTAGCGCCGGGCGGGGGGACCACAGATACGCAGTATTTT

clone size: few
J gene: TRBJ2-3
V gene: TRBV24-1
D gene: -
CDR3 protein: CATSRTHGADTQYF
CDR3 DNA: TGTGCCACCAGCCGAACACACGGGGCAGATACGCAGTATTTT

clone size: few
J gene: TRBJ2-2
V gene: TRBV7-8
D gene: -
CDR3 protein: CASSLWGVPGELFF
CDR3 DNA: TGTGCCAGCAGCTTATGGGGGGTTCCCGGGGAGCTGTTTTTT

clone size: -
J gene: TRBJ1-1
V gene: TRBV6-5
D gene: TRBD1
CDR3 protein: CASSYPGTGEGAFF
CDR3 DNA: TGTGCCAGCAGTTACCCCGGGACAGGGGAGGGAGCTTTCTTT

clone size: few
J gene: TRBJ1-1
V gene: TRBV25-1
D gene: -
CDR3 protein: CASSEGAEAFF
CDR3 DNA: TGTGCCAGCAGTGAGGGCGCTGAAGCTTTCTTT

clone size: once
J gene: TRBJ2-7
V gene: TRBV18
D gene: TRBD2
CDR3 protein: CASSPQGLAGAKPETGQYF
CDR3 DNA: TGTGCCAGCTCGCCGCAAGGACTAGCGGGAGCCAAACCCGAAACTGGGCAGTACTTC

clone size: once
J gene: TRBJ2-5
V gene: TRBV7-6
D gene: TRBD1
CDR3 protein: CASSRTGGGETQYF
CDR3 DNA: TGTGCCAGCAGCCGGACAGGGGGTGGAGAGACCCAGTACTTC

clone size: once
J gene: TRBJ2-2
V gene: TRBV5-4
D gene: TRBD2
CDR3 protein: CASRFQSGGTNTGELFF
CDR3 DNA: TGTGCCAGCAGATTCCAGTCGGGGGGAACGAACACCGGGGAGCTGTTTTTT

clone size: -
J gene: TRBJ2-7
V gene: TRBV7-9
D gene: TRBD2
CDR3 protein: CASSPKTAGDEQYF
CDR3 DNA: TGTGCCAGCAGCCCCAAGACGGCGGGGGACGAGCAGTACTTC

clone size: -
J gene: TRBJ2-1
V gene: TRBV6-2/TRBV6-3
D gene: -
CDR3 protein: CASSPRAHEQFF
CDR3 DNA: TGTGCCAGCAGTCCCAGGGCACATGAGCAGTTCTTC

clone size: -
J gene: TRBJ2-7
V gene: TRBV6-6
D gene: TRBD2
CDR3 protein: CASSYSGTTQYF
CDR3 DNA: TGTGCCAGCAGTTACTCCGGGACTACGCAGTACTTC

clone size: -
J gene: TRBJ2-7
V gene: TRBV7-9
D gene: TRBD1
CDR3 protein: CASSLDRADEQYF
CDR3 DNA: TGTGCCAGCAGCCTTGACAGGGCCGACGAGCAGTACTTC

clone size: -
J gene: TRBJ2-1
V gene: TRBV12-3/TRBV12-4
D gene: -
CDR3 protein: CASSPFYNEQFF
CDR3 DNA: TGTGCCAGCAGTCCCTTTTACAATGAGCAGTTCTTC

clone size: -
J gene: TRBJ2-7
V gene: TRBV6-2/TRBV6-3
D gene: TRBD1
CDR3 protein: CASSPFSDRGGDEQYF
CDR3 DNA: TGTGCCAGCAGCCCCTTCTCGGACAGGGGTGGGGACGAGCAGTACTTC

clone size: once
J gene: TRBJ1-3
V gene: TRBV29-1
D gene: -
CDR3 protein: CSVVGHLGTGNTIYF
CDR3 DNA: TGCAGCGTTGTGGGGCACTTGGGGACTGGAAACACCATATATTTT

clone size: -
J gene: TRBJ2-1
V gene: TRBV7-3
D gene: TRBD2
CDR3 protein: CASSFGAGGINNEQFF
CDR3 DNA: TGTGCCAGCAGCTTCGGAGCGGGGGGGATTAACAATGAGCAGTTCTTC

clone size: -
J gene: TRBJ1-2
V gene: TRBV21-1
D gene: -
CDR3 protein: CASSGRQYGYTF
CDR3 DNA: TGTGCCAGCAGCGGAAGACAGTATGGCTACACCTTC

clone size: -
J gene: TRBJ1-2
V gene: TRBV19
D gene: TRBD1
CDR3 protein: CASSRSGGTNYGYTF
CDR3 DNA: TGTGCCAGTAGTAGGTCAGGGGGAACAAACTATGGCTACACCTTC